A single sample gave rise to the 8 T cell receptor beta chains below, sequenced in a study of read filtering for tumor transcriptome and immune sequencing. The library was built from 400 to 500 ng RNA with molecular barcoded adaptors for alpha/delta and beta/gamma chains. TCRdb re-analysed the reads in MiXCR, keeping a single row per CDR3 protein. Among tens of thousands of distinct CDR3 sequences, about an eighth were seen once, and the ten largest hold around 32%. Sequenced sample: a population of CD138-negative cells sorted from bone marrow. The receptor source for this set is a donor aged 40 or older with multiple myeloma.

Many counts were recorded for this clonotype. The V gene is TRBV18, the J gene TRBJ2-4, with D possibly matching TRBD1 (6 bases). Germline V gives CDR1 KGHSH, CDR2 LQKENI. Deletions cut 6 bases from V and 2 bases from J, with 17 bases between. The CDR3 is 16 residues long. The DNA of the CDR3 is TGTGCCAGCTCTCACAGGGAAGAGGGGACCAAAAACATTCAGTACTTC. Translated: CASSHREEGTKNIQYF. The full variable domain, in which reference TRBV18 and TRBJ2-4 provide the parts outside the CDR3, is NAGVMQNPRHLVRRRGQEARLRCSPMKGHSHVYWYRQLPEEGLKFMVYLQKENIIDESGMPKERFSAEFPKEGPSILRIQQVVRGDSAAYFCASSHREEGTKNIQYFGAGTRLSVL.

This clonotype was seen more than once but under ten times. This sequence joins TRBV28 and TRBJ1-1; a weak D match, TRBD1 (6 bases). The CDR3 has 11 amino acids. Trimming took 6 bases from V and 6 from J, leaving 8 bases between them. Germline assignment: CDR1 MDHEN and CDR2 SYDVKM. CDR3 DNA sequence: TGTGCCAGCAGACAGGGATCTGAAGCTTTCTTT. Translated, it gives CASRQGSEAFF.

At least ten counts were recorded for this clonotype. The CDR3 coding sequence is TGCAGCGTATCAGGGGGCGAACAGCCCCAGCATTTT. Its translation: CSVSGGEQPQHF. V is TRBV29-1 and J is TRBJ1-5; 8 bases fit TRBD1. The CDR3 runs to 12 residues. Losses at the gene ends were 6 bases for V and 7 bases for J; bases not matched to a gene: 5. Germline-derived CDR1 and CDR2 are SQVTM and ANQGSEA. The full variable domain, with the rest looked up from reference TRBV29-1 and TRBJ1-5, is SAVISQKPSRDICQRGTSLTIQCQVDSQVTMMFWYRQQPGQSLTLIATANQGSEATYESGFVIDKFPISRPNLTFSTLTVSNMSPEDSSIYLCSVSGGEQPQHFGDGTRLSIL.

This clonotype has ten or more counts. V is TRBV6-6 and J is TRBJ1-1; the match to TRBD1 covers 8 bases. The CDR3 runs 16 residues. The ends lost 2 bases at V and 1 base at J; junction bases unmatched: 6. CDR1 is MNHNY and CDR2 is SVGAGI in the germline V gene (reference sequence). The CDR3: CASSYLRTGQNTEAFF. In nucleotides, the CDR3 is TGTGCCAGCAGTTACCTTCGGACAGGGCAGAACACTGAAGCTTTCTTT.

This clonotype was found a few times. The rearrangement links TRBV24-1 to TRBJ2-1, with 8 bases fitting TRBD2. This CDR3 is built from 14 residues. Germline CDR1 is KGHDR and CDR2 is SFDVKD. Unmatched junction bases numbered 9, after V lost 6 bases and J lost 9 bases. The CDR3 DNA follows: TGTGCCACCAGTTCGGGGGGGCCGTTACCTGAGCAGTTCTTC. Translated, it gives CATSSGGPLPEQFF.

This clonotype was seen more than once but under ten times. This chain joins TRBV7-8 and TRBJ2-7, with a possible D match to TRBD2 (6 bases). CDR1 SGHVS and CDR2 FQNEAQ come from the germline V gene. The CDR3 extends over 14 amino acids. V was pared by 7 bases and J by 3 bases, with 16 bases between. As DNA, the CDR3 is TGTGCCAGCACCCTGGACGGGAGCGGCTACGAGCAGTACTTC. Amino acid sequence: CASTLDGSGYEQYF.

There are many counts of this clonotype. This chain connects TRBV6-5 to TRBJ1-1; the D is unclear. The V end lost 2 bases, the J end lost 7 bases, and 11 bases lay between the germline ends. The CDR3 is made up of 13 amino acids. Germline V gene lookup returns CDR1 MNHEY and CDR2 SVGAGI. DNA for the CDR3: TGTGCCAGCAGTTACCCGGGCTCCGGTGAAGCTTTCTTT. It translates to CASSYPGSGEAFF.

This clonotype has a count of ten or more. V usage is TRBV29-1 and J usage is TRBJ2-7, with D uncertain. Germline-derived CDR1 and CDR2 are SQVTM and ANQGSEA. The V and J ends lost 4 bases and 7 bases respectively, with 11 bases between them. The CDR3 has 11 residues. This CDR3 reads CSVATAFEQYF. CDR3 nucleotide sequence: TGCAGCGTTGCAACGGCCTTTGAGCAGTACTTC.